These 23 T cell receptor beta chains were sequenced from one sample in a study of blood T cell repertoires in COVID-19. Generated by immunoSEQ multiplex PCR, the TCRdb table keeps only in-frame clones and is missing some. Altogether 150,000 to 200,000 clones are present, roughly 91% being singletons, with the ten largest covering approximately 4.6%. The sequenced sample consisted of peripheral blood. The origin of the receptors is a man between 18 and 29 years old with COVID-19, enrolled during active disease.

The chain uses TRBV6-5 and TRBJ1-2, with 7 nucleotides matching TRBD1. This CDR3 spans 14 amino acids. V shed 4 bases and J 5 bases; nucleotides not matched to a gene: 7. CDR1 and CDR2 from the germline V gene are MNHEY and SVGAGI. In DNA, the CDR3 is TGTGCCAGCAGTTTTGGACAGGCCTTTTATGGCTACACCTTC. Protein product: CASSFGQAFYGYTF.

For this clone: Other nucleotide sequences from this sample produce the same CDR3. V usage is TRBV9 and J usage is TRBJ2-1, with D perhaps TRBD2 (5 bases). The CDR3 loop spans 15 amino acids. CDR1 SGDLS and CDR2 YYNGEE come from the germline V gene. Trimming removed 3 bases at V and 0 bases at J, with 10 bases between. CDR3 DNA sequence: TGTGCCAGCAGCGGCAGCGGTTCCTCCTACAATGAGCAGTTCTTC. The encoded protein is CASSGSGSSYNEQFF. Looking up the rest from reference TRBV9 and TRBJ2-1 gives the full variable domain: DSGVTQTPKHLITATGQRVTLRCSPRSGDLSVYWYQQSLDQGLQFLIQYYNGEERAKGNILERFSAQQFPDLHSELNLSSLELGDSALYFCASSGSGSSYNEQFFGPGTRLTVL.

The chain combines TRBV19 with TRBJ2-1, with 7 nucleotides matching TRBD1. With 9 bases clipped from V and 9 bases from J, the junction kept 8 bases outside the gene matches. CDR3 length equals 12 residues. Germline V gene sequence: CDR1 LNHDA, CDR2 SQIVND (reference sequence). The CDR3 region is CASSAPGGEQFF. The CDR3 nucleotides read TGTGCCAGCTCAGCCCCAGGGGGTGAGCAGTTCTTC.

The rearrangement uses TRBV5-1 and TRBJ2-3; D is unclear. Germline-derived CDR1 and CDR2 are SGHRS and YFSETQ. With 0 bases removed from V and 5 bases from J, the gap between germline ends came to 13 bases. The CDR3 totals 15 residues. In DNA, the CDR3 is TGCGCCAGCAGCTTGGCCATAGCATCCGTAGATACGCAGTATTTT. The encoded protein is CASSLAIASVDTQYF.

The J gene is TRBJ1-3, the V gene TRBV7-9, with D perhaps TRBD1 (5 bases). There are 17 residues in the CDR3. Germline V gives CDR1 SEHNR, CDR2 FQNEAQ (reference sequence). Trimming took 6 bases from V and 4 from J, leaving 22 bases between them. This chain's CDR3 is CASSPAGLGRSGNTIYF. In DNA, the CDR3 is TGTGCCAGCAGTCCTGCGGGGTTGGGGCGCTCCGGAAACACCATATATTTT. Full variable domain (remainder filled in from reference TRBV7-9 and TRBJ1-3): DTGVSQNPRHKITKRGQNVTFRCDPISEHNRLYWYRQTLGQGPEFLTYFQNEAQLEKSRLLSDRFSAERPKGSFSTLEIQRTEQGDSAMYLCASSPAGLGRSGNTIYFGEGSWLTVV.

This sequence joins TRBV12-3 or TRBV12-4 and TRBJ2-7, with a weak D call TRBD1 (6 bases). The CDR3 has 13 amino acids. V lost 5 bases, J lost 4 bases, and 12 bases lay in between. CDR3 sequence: CASSPTGIYEQYF. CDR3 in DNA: TGTGCCAGCAGTCCCACAGGGATTTACGAGCAGTACTTC.

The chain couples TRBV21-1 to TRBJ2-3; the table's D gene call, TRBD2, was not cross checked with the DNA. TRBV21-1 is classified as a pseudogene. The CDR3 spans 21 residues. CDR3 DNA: TGTGCCAGCAGCAAAACCCGGACAGGGCTCCCGACTAGCGGGACCCCAGATACGCAGTATTTT. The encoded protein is CASSKTRTGLPTSGTPDTQYF.

Written as DNA, the CDR3 is TGTGCCAGCAGCTCAACCTATGGCTACAATGAGCAGTTCTTC. Protein product: CASSSTYGYNEQFF. The rearrangement uses TRBV7-2 and TRBJ2-1; D gene uncertain. Germline CDR1 and CDR2: SGHTA and FQGNSA. V was trimmed by 4 bases and J by 3 bases, leaving 10 bases between them. The CDR3 has 14 residues.

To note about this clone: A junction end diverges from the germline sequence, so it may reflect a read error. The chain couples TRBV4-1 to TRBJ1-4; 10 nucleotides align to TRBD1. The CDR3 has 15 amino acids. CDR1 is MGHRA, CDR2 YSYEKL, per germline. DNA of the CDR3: TGCGCCAGCACCAAGACAGGGGGCCCTAATGAAAAACTGCTTTTT. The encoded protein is CASTKTGGPNEKLLF.

The CDR3 nucleotides are TGTGCCAGTAGTCAGGACAGGGCTATCTACAATGAGCAGTTCTTC. Translated, it gives CASSQDRAIYNEQFF. This chain links TRBV19 with TRBJ2-1; 8 positions agree with TRBD1. The CDR3 has 15 amino acids. With 5 bases clipped from V and 3 bases from J, the junction kept 6 bases outside the gene matches. Germline values: CDR1 LNHDA, CDR2 SQIVND (reference sequence).

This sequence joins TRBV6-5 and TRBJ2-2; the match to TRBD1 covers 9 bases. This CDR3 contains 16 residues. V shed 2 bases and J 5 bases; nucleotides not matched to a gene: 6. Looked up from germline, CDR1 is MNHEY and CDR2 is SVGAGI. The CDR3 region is CASSYEGTGITGELFF. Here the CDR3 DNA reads TGTGCCAGCAGTTACGAGGGGACAGGGATTACCGGGGAGCTGTTTTTT.

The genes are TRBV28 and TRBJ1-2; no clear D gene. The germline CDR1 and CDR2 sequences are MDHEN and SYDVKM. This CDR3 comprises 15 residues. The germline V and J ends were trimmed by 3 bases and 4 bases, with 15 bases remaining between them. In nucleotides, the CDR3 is TGTGCCAGCAGTTTGCGCGCGGCCCCTTCCTATGGCTACACCTTC. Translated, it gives CASSLRAAPSYGYTF.

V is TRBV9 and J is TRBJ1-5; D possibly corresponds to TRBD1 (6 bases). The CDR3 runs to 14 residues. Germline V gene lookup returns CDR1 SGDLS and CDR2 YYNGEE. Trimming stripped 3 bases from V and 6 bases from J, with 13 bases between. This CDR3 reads CASSGQERGQPQHF. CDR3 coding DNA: TGTGCCAGCAGCGGACAGGAACGGGGTCAGCCCCAGCATTTT.

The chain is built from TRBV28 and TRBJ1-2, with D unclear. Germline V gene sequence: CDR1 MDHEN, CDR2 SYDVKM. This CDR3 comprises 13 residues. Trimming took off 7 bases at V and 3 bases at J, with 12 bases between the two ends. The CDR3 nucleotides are TGTGCCAGCAACCAACCGGAGGACTATGGCTACACCTTC. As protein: CASNQPEDYGYTF.

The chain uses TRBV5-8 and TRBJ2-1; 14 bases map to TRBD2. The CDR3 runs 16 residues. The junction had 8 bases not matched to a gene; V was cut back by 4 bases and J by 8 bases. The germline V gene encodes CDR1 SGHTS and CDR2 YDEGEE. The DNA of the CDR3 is TGTGCCAGCAGCCCCCGGACTAGCGGGAGGCGGTATGAGCAGTTCTTC. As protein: CASSPRTSGRRYEQFF.

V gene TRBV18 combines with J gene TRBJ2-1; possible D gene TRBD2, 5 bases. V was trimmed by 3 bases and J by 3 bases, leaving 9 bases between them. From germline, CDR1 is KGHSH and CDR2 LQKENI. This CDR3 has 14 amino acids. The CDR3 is CASSPRTDYNEQFF. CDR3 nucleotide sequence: TGTGCCAGCTCACCGCGGACTGACTACAATGAGCAGTTCTTC.

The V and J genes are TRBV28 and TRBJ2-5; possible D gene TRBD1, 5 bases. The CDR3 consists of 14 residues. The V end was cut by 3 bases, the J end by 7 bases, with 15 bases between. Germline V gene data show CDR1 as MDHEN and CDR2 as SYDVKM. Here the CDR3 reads CASSFFQGVGTQYF. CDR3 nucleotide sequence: TGTGCCAGCAGTTTTTTCCAGGGCGTAGGGACCCAGTACTTC.

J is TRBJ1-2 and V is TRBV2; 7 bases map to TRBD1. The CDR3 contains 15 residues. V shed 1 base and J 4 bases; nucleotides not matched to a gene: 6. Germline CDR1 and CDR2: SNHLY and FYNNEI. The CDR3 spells CASSEEEGALYGYTF. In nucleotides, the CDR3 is TGTGCCAGCAGTGAAGAGGAGGGGGCACTCTATGGCTACACCTTC.

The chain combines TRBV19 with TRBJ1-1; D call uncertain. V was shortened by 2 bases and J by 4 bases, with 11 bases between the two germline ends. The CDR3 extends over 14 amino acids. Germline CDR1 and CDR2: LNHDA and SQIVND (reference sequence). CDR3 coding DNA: TGTGCCAGTAGTATAAACGGTTACAGCACTGAAGCTTTCTTT. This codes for CASSINGYSTEAFF.

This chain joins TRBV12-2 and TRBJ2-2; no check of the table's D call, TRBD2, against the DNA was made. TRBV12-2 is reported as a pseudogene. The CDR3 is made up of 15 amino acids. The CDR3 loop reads CASRLVFPNTGELFF. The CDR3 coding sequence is TGTGCAAGTCGCTTAGTCTTCCCGAACACCGGGGAGCTGTTTTTT.

This CDR3 is CASSRTSGRNEQYF. CDR3 bases: TGTGCCAGCAGTCGGACTAGCGGGAGGAACGAGCAGTACTTC. This chain joins TRBV6-5 and TRBJ2-7; TRBD2 matches 14 bases. The CDR3 is made up of 14 amino acids. V was clipped by 5 bases and J by 5 bases; unmatched bases: 2. CDR1 and CDR2 (germline): MNHEY, SVGAGI.

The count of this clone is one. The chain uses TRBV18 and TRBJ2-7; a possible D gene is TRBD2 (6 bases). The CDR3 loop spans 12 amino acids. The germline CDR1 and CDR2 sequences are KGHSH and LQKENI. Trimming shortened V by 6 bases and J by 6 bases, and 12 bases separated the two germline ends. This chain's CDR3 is CASSHQGGEQYF. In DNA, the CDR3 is TGTGCCAGCTCGCACCAGGGAGGCGAGCAGTACTTC.

CDR3 amino acids: CASSQISSGELFF. CDR3 DNA: TGTGCCAGCAGCCAGATTTCGTCCGGGGAGCTGTTTTTT. The chain joins TRBV7-9 to TRBJ2-2; D is ambiguous. Trimming shortened V by 5 bases and J by 6 bases, and 10 bases separated the two germline ends. Germline CDR1 and CDR2: SEHNR and FQNEAQ (reference sequence). This CDR3 is 13 amino acids long.